The rows below give T cell receptor beta chains drawn from one sample of a study of T cell responses to AZD1222 COVID-19 vaccine. The protocol was immunoSEQ multiplex PCR, while the TCRdb copy is restricted to in-frame clones and leaves out a portion. The repertoire holds under 250,000 clones, with around 93% as singletons. The input for sequencing was peripheral blood, taken on day 0 of MenACWY control vaccination. The receptors were gathered from an adult in good health. Each CDR3 is given with its conserved first and last residue. Each record gives: D gene, V gene, J gene, clone size, CDR3 DNA, CDR3 protein. A D gene is named only where the DNA matches it firmly. The size of a clone is reported for some rows only, either as once, few or many, or as a class for expanded clones.

TRBD2,TRBV7-9,TRBJ2-7,once,TGTGCCAGCAGCTTATCGGGGGGGAGGACTAACGAGCAGTACTTC,CASSLSGGRTNEQYF
NA,TRBV7-9,TRBJ1-2,NA,TGTGCCAGCAGCTTAAATTCGGGGGGCTACACCTTC,CASSLNSGGYTF
NA,TRBV4-3,TRBJ1-5,NA,TGCGCCAGCAGCCCAAACCGCGGGCAGCCCCAGCATTTT,CASSPNRGQPQHF
TRBD1,TRBV4-1,TRBJ1-1,once,TGCGCCAGCAGCCAAGGGACAGGGGGACTGAACACTGAAGCTTTCTTT,CASSQGTGGLNTEAFF
NA,TRBV10-3,TRBJ1-1,NA,TGTGCCATCAGTGAGGCTCAGGGTTTGGACACTGAAGCTTTCTTT,CAISEAQGLDTEAFF
TRBD1,TRBV5-5,TRBJ1-1,NA,TGTGCCAGCAGCGGGACAGAGAACACTGAAGCTTTCTTT,CASSGTENTEAFF
TRBD1,TRBV4-2,TRBJ1-1,NA,TGTGCCAGCAGCACCCGACAGGGGGTAAAAGATGAAGCTTTCTTT,CASSTRQGVKDEAFF
NA,TRBV5-1,TRBJ1-4,NA,TGCGCCAGCACCGGTGGCCATGGGGGGTCGGGTGAAAAACTGTTTTTT,CASTGGHGGSGEKLFF
NA,TRBV6-5,TRBJ2-1,NA,TGTGCCAGCAGCTACCGGGACCATTCCTACAATGAGCAGTTCTTC,CASSYRDHSYNEQFF
TRBD1,TRBV5-1,TRBJ2-1,NA,TGCGCCAGCAGCCCCGGGACAGAGAATGAGCAGTTCTTC,CASSPGTENEQFF
TRBD1,TRBV6-5,TRBJ2-7,NA,TGTGCCAGCAGTTTTGACAGGGGCCGTTCCTACGAGCAGTACTTC,CASSFDRGRSYEQYF